This T cell receptor (beta chain) originates from a study of T-cell memory formation after mild COVID-19. Study-wide results and caveats: Chiefly within CM and EM were the contracting CD4+ clones; CD8+ ones were within EMRA. From day 15 to 85, contracting clones were balanced between CD4 and CD8, whereas later expanders leaned toward CD4+. The appearance of some responding clones in pre-infection memory suggested that cross-reactive memory joined.

The V and J ends lost 6 bases and 6 bases respectively, with 14 bases between them. The germline V gene has CDR1 MNHEY and CDR2 SVGEGT. The CDR3 covers 13 residues. TCRdb analysed the 5' RACE reads with MiXCR anew, one entry per CDR3 protein. The data show a few hundred thousand distinct CDR3 sequences, 20% to 25% seen once. This clonotype was counted only a few times. Antigen specificity is unknown. This chain connects TRBV6-2 or TRBV6-3 to TRBJ1-1; TRBD1 is a possible D gene (6 bases). Sequencing was done on a sample of PBMCs or a T cell subset sorted from them (not recorded which). The source of this sequence is an adult woman who had mild COVID-19 (a few samples of this study predate the infection). Cell type and time point are not known. The CDR3 here is CASSPTGPAEAFF. The CDR3 DNA is TGTGCCAGCAGCCCTACAGGGCCCGCTGAAGCTTTCTTT.